This TCR beta chain was recorded in a study of blood T cell repertoires in COVID-19. Study at large: Italy, Spain and the United States were the sources of the convalescent and acute COVID-19 samples.

This CDR3 contains 16 residues. CDR1 and CDR2 from the germline V gene are LNHDA and SQIVND (reference sequence). J lost 1 base, V lost 6 bases, and 4 bases had no gene match. TCRdb keeps only in-frame clones here, not all; method: immunoSEQ multiplex PCR. The top ten clones hold 5.1% of a sample with around 210,000 clones, 70% to 90% of them seen once. Seattle's cohort entered during active infection and was followed longitudinally. What was sequenced was peripheral blood. This receptor was identified in a man aged 45-65 years with COVID-19, enrolled during active disease. The chain recombines TRBV19 with TRBJ1-6; 9 bases align to TRBD1. The CDR3 spells CASREQGASYNSPLHF. The DNA for the CDR3 is TGTGCCAGTAGGGAACAGGGGGCGTCCTATAATTCACCCCTCCACTTT.